These 15 T cell receptor beta chains originate from one sample sequenced in a study of cytomegalovirus exposure and HLA in healthy donors. The PCR ran on 60 Vbeta and 13 Jbeta primers. Clones were sequenced by immunoSEQ multiplex PCR, and TCRdb holds only the in-frame ones, with some missing. The sample has roughly 84,000 clones, around 80% seen once; the top ten hold around an eighth. Material: PBMCs. The receptors stem from a human donor in good health.

This chain uses TRBV4-1 with TRBJ2-3; 7 nucleotides match TRBD2. The CDR3 has 16 amino acids. The ends lost 1 base at V and 0 bases at J; junction bases unmatched: 4. Germline CDR1 MGHRA, CDR2 YSYEKL. The CDR3 DNA sequence: TGCGCCAGCAGCCAAGCCAGACTAGCAAGCACAGATACGCAGTATTTT. Its protein is CASSQARLASTDTQYF.

The chain has TRBV9 and TRBJ2-7; a possible D gene is TRBD1 (5 bases). This CDR3 is built from 12 residues. The V end lost 3 bases, the J end lost 5 bases, and 9 bases lay between the germline ends. Germline V gene lookup returns CDR1 SGDLS and CDR2 YYNGEE. The CDR3 DNA reads TGTGCCAGCAGCGAAGACAGAGACGAGCAGTACTTC. This encodes CASSEDRDEQYF.

The CDR3 nucleotides read TGTGCCAGCAGCTTCCCGGGACAGGGGAACTATGGCTACACCTTC. Amino acid sequence: CASSFPGQGNYGYTF. J is TRBJ1-2 and V is TRBV7-8; 10 nucleotides align to TRBD1. The CDR3 consists of 15 residues. Germline V lookup: CDR1 SGHVS, CDR2 FQNEAQ. The J segment lost 2 bases and the V segment lost 3 bases, leaving 3 bases of the junction unmatched.

The sample holds a few counts of this clone. This chain connects TRBV4-3 to TRBJ2-5; D is ambiguous. Trimming shortened V by 5 bases and J by 0 bases, and 7 bases separated the two germline ends. Germline V gene data show CDR1 as LGHNA and CDR2 as YSLEER. The length of the CDR3 is 13 residues. CDR3 in DNA: TGCGCCAGCAGCGCGCTGTACCAAGAGACCCAGTACTTC. Encoded protein: CASSALYQETQYF.

The chain carries TRBV19 and TRBJ2-2; TRBD2 aligns across 13 bases. V was pared by 4 bases and J by 0 bases, with 5 bases of the junction left unmatched. The germline V gene encodes CDR1 LNHDA and CDR2 SQIVND (reference sequence). The CDR3 is 18 residues long. DNA for the CDR3: TGTGCCAGTAGTACGAGACTAGCGGGGGGCCCGAACACCGGGGAGCTGTTTTTT. Translating it yields CASSTRLAGGPNTGELFF.

On this clone itself: Its ends do not fully match the called genes, so a read error is possible. The J gene is TRBJ1-3, the V gene TRBV18; 9 bases agree with TRBD1. Looked up from germline, CDR1 is KGHSH and CDR2 is LQKENI. This CDR3 has 15 residues. CDR3: CASAPQGAPGNTIYF. The CDR3 DNA reads as TGTGCCAGCGCACCACAGGGGGCGCCCGGAAACACCATATATTTT.

This clone was picked up one time. The chain couples TRBV19 to TRBJ2-4; possible D gene TRBD2, 7 bases. Trimming pared 7 bases from V and 6 bases from J, leaving 13 bases between. This CDR3 is 13 amino acids long. CDR1 LNHDA and CDR2 SQIVND come from the germline V gene (reference sequence). Written as DNA, the CDR3 is TGTGCCAGTAATCGGGGGGCAGGAAACATTCAGTACTTC. Protein sequence: CASNRGAGNIQYF.

This clone showed up just a few times. This chain uses TRBV6-5 with TRBJ1-2; D remains unclear. This CDR3 has 14 amino acids. Per germline, CDR1 MNHEY and CDR2 SVGAGI. V was clipped by 4 bases and J by 2 bases, with 11 bases between them. The chain's CDR3 is CASSFGQSNYGYTF. In DNA, the CDR3 is TGTGCCAGCAGTTTTGGGCAGTCAAACTATGGCTACACCTTC.

This chain links TRBV2 with TRBJ1-5; tentative D call: TRBD1 (5 bases). With 3 bases removed from V and 5 bases from J, the gap between germline ends came to 11 bases. Germline V gene data show CDR1 as SNHLY and CDR2 as FYNNEI. The CDR3 spans 14 residues. The CDR3 DNA reads TGTGCCAGCAGTGATAAAGGGGTGGATCAGCCCCAGCATTTT. Amino acids: CASSDKGVDQPQHF.

This chain uses TRBV7-2 with TRBJ2-5; tentatively, D is TRBD1 (6 bases). This CDR3 is 15 amino acids long. Trimming pared 1 base from V and 2 bases from J, leaving 11 bases between. Germline assignment: CDR1 SGHTA and CDR2 FQGNSA. The chain's CDR3 is CASSLVGAIQETQYF. CDR3 bases: TGTGCCAGCAGCTTAGTGGGGGCGATACAAGAGACCCAGTACTTC.

V usage is TRBV4-1 and J usage is TRBJ2-1, with D hard to call. The V gene's germline CDR1 is MGHRA and CDR2 YSYEKL. V lost 1 base and J 4 bases, leaving 14 bases between the germline ends. This CDR3 contains 16 residues. In DNA, the CDR3 is TGCGCCAGCAGCCAAGTATCCCGGGTACTATACAATGAGCAGTTCTTC. Translation: CASSQVSRVLYNEQFF.

This clone has just a few counts. V gene TRBV6-5 combines with J gene TRBJ2-1, with 10 nucleotides matching TRBD1. Germline CDR1 is MNHEY and CDR2 is SVGAGI. V shed 2 bases and J 8 bases; nucleotides not matched to a gene: 9. The CDR3 runs 16 residues. As DNA, the CDR3 is TGTGCCAGCAGTTACCAATGGACAGGGGGTTTCTATGAGCAGTTCTTC. This translates into CASSYQWTGGFYEQFF.

V and J are TRBV19 and TRBJ1-1, with TRBD1 as a possible D gene (5 bases). CDR1 is LNHDA, CDR2 SQIVND, per germline (reference sequence). Trimming left V 6 bases short and J 7 bases short, with 12 bases between. The CDR3 is made up of 12 amino acids. CDR3 loop: CASSQGTHEAFF. The CDR3 DNA follows: TGTGCCAGTAGCCAGGGAACACATGAAGCTTTCTTT.

The CDR3 protein is CASSLGQGIYNEQFF. In nucleotides, the CDR3 is TGTGCCAGCAGCTTGGGACAGGGGATTTACAATGAGCAGTTCTTC. J is TRBJ2-1 and V is TRBV5-4, with 8 bases that match TRBD1. The V segment lost 0 bases and the J segment 4 bases; nucleotides outside the gene matches: 3. The germline V gene has CDR1 SGHNT and CDR2 YYREEE (reference sequence). This CDR3 contains 15 residues.

The V call is TRBV6-1, the J call TRBJ1-1, with D possibly being TRBD1 (6 bases). Germline V lookup: CDR1 MNHNS, CDR2 SASEGT. The CDR3 has 15 amino acids. V dropped 2 bases and J dropped 1 base, with 11 bases sitting between them. The CDR3 region is CASSEIGTPNTEAFF. For the CDR3, the DNA is TGTGCCAGCAGTGAAATCGGGACACCGAACACTGAAGCTTTCTTT.